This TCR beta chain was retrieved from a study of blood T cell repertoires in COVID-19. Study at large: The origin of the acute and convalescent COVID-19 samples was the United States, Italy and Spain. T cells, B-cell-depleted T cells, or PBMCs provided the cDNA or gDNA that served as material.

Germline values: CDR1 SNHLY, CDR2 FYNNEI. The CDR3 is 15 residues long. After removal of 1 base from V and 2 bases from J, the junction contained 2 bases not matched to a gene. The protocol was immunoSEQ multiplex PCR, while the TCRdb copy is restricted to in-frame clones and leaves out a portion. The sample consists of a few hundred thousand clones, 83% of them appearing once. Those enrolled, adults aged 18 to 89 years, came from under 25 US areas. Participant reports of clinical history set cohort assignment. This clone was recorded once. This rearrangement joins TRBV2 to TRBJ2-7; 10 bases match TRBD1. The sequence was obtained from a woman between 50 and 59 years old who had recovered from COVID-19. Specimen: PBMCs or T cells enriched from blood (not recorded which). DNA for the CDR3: TGTGCCAGCAGTGAAGGGGGGACAGGGGCCTACGAGCAGTACTTC. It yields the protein CASSEGGTGAYEQYF.